This T cell receptor (beta chain) is drawn from a study of T cells after yellow fever vaccination. Study context: Low-cell-number fractions were prepared with SMART-Seq v4 Ultra Low Input.

Germline CDR1 and CDR2: LGHNA and YSLEER. V was pared by 0 bases and J by 16 bases, with 10 bases of the junction left unmatched. CDR3 length: 16 amino acids. Study-level findings and limits: The booster response re-showed most primary clones: 95% to 96% CD4, more than 80% CD8.

A note on this clonotype: Its matching antigen is unknown.

They built TCR cDNA with 5'RACE template switching, a step that put in a universal primer site and UMIs. Via MiXCR, TCRdb re-called the 5' RACE reads, giving one row per CDR3 protein. The profile shows nearly 350,000 distinct CDR3 sequences, roughly 8% of them singletons. The source was PBMCs, collected around 45 days after the first yellow fever vaccination. This receptor was identified in a man aged 18 to 35 who received the YFV17D yellow fever vaccine. The chain is built from TRBV4-3 and TRBJ2-1; 15 positions agree with TRBD2. The CDR3 is CASSQEPGTSGGPTFF. The CDR3 nucleotides read TGCGCCAGCAGCCAAGAACCGGGGACTAGCGGGGGGCCCACCTTCTTC.